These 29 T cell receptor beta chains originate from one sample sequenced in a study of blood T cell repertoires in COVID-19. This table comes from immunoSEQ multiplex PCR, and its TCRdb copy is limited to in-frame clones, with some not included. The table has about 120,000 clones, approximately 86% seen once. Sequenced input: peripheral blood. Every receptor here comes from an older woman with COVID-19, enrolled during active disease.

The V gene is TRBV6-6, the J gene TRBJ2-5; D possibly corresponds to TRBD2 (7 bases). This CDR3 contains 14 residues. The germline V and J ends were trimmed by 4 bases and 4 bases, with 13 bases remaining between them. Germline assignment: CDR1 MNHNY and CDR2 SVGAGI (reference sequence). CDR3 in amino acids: CASSFWGGRETQYF. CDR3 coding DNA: TGTGCCAGCAGTTTTTGGGGGGGCAGAGAGACCCAGTACTTC.

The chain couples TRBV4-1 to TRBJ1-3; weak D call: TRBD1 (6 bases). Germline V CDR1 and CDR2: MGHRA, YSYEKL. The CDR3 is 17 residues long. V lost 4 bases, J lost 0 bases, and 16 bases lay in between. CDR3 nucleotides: TGCGCCAGCAGCCCCCACCCGACAGGCAGCTCTGGAAACACCATATATTTT. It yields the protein CASSPHPTGSSGNTIYF.

The CDR3 sequence: CASSQGDRVQGYTF. CDR3 in DNA: TGTGCCAGCAGCCAAGGGGACAGGGTACAGGGCTACACCTTC. This sequence joins TRBV3-1 (or the pseudogene TRBV3-2) and TRBJ1-2, with 9 positions matching TRBD1. Germline CDR1 and CDR2: LGHDT and YNNKEL (reference sequence). V lost 1 base to trimming and J lost 8 bases; unmatched junction nucleotides: 5. The CDR3 totals 14 residues.

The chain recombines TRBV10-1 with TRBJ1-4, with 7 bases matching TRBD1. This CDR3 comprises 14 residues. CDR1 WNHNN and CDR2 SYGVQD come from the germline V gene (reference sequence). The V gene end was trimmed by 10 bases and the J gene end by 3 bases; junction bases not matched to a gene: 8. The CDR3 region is CAILTRGPNEKLFF. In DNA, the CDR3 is TGCGCCATCCTAACTAGGGGGCCTAATGAAAAACTGTTTTTT.

This chain's CDR3 is CASSQDRGLYGYTF. The CDR3, as DNA: TGTGCCAGCAGTCAGGACAGGGGGCTTTATGGCTACACCTTC. The chain recombines TRBV6-5 with TRBJ1-2; 11 bases match TRBD1. Germline V gene sequence: CDR1 MNHEY, CDR2 SVGAGI. Losses at the gene ends were 5 bases for V and 5 bases for J; bases not matched to a gene: 4. The CDR3 has 14 amino acids.

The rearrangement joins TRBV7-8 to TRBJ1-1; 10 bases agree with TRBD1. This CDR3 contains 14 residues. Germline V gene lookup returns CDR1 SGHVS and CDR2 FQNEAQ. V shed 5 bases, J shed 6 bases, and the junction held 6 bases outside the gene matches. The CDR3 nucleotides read TGTGCCAGCAGCAAGGGACAGGGGAGCGCTGAAGCTTTCTTT. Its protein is CASSKGQGSAEAFF. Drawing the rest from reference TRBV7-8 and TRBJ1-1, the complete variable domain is GAGVSQSPRYKVAKRGQDVALRCDPISGHVSLFWYQQALGQGPEFLTYFQNEAQLDKSGLPSDRFFAERPEGSVSTLKIQRTQQEDSAVYLCASSKGQGSAEAFFGQGTRLTVV.

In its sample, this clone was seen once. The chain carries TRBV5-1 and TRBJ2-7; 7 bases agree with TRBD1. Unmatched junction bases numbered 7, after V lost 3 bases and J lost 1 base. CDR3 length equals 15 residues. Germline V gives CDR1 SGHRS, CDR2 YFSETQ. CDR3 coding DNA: TGCGCCAGCAGCTCCCGGGACAGTGAATCCTACGAGCAGTACTTC. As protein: CASSSRDSESYEQYF.

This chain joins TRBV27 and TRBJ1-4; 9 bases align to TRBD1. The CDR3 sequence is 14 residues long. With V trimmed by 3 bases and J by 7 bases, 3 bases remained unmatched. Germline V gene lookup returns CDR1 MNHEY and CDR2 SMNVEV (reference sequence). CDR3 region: CASSFMGQGEKLFF. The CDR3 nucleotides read TGTGCCAGCAGTTTTATGGGACAGGGTGAAAAACTGTTTTTT.

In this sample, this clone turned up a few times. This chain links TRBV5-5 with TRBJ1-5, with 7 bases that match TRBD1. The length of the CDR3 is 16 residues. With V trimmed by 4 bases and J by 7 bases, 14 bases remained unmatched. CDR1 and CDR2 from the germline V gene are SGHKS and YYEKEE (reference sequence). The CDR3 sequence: CASSEVGTAPWQPQHF. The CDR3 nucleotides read TGTGCCAGCAGCGAAGTCGGGACAGCCCCGTGGCAGCCCCAGCATTTT. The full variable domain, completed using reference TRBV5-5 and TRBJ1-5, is DAGVTQSPTHLIKTRGQQVTLRCSPISGHKSVSWYQQVLGQGPQFIFQYYEKEERGRGNFPDRFSARQFPNYSSELNVNALLLGDSALYLCASSEVGTAPWQPQHFGDGTRLSIL.

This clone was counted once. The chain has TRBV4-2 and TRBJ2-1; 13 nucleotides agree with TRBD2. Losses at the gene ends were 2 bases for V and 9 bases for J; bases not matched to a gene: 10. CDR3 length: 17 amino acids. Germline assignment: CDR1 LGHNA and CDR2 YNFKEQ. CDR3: CASSQLGGTSGVLEQFF. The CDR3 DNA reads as TGTGCCAGCAGCCAACTCGGCGGGACTAGCGGGGTACTTGAGCAGTTCTTC.

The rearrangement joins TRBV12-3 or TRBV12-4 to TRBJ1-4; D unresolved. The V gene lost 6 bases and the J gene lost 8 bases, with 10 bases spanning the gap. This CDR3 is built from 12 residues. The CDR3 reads CASSPHGEKLFF. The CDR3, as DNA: TGTGCCAGCAGCCCCCACGGGGAAAAACTGTTTTTT.

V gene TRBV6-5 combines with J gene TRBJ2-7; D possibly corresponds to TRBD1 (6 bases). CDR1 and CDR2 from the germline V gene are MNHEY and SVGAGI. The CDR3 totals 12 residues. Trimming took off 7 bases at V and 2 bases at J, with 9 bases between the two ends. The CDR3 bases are TGTGCCAGCATCGACAGGACCTACGAGCAGTACTTC. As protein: CASIDRTYEQYF.

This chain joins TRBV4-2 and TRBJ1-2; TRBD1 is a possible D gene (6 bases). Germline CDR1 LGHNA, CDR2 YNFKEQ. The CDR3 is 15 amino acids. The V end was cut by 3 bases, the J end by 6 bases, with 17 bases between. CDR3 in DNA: TGTGCCAGCAGCCAGGACTCCAGGGGTCAGGATGGCTACACCTTC. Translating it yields CASSQDSRGQDGYTF.

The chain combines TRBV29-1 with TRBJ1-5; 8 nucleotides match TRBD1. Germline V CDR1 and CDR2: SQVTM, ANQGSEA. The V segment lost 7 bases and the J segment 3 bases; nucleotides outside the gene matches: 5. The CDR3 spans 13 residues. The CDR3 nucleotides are TGCAGCGGGGGACAGGCTTACAATCAGCCCCAGCATTTT. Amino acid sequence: CSGGQAYNQPQHF. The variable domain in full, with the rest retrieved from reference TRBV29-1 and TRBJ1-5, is SAVISQKPSRDICQRGTSLTIQCQVDSQVTMMFWYRQQPGQSLTLIATANQGSEATYESGFVIDKFPISRPNLTFSTLTVSNMSPEDSSIYLCSGGQAYNQPQHFGDGTRLSIL.

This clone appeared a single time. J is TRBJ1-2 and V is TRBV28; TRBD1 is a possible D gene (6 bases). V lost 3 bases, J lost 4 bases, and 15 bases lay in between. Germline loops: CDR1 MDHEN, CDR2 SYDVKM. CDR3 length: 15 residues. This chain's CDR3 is CASSLGGAWSYGYTF. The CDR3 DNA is TGTGCCAGCAGTTTGGGGGGGGCTTGGAGCTATGGCTACACCTTC.

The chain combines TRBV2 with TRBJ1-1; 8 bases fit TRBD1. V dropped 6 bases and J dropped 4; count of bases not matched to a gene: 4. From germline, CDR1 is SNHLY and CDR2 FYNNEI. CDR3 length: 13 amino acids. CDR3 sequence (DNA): TGTGCCAGCAGCACCGACAGGGGCACTGAAGCTTTCTTT. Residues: CASSTDRGTEAFF.

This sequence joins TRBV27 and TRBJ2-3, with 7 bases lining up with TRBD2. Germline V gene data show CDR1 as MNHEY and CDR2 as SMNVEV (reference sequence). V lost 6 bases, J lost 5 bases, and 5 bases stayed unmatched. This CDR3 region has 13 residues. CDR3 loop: CASRVWGGDTQYF. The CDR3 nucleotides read TGTGCCAGCAGGGTTTGGGGGGGAGATACGCAGTATTTT.

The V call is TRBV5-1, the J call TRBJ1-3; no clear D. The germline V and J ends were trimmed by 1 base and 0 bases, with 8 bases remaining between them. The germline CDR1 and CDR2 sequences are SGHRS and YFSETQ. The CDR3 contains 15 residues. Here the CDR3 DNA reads TGCGCCAGCAGCTTGAACGCAGACTCTGGAAACACCATATATTTT. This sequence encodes CASSLNADSGNTIYF.

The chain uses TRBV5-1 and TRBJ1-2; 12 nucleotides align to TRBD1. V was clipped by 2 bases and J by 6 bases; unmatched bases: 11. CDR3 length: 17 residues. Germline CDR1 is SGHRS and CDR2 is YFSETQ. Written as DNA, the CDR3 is TGCGCCAGCAGCTTAAGGGGACAGGGGGCGTCCGTTGATGGCTACACCTTC. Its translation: CASSLRGQGASVDGYTF.

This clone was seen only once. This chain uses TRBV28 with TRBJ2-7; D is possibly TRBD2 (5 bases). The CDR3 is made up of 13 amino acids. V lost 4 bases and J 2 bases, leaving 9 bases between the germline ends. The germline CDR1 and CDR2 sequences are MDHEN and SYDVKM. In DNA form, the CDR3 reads TGTGCCAGCAGTTCCTCCGGGGCCTACGAGCAGTACTTC. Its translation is CASSSSGAYEQYF.

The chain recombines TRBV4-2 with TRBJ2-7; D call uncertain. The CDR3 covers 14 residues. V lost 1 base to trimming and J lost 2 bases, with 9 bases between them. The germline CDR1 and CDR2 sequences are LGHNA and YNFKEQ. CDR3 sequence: CASSQARLTYEQYF. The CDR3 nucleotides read TGTGCCAGCAGCCAAGCTCGCCTAACCTACGAGCAGTACTTC.

The CDR3 loop reads CASSFTGINTEAFF. The CDR3 DNA is TGTGCCAGCAGTTTTACAGGGATTAACACTGAAGCTTTCTTT. The chain has TRBV28 and TRBJ1-1; weak D call: TRBD1 (6 bases). Deletions cut 3 bases from V and 2 bases from J, with 10 bases between. CDR1 and CDR2 (germline): MDHEN, SYDVKM. The length of the CDR3 is 14 residues.

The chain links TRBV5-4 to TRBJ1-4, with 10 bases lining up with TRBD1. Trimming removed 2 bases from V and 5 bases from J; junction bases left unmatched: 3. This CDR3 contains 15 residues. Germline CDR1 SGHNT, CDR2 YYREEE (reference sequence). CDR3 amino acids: CASSFGQGENEKLFF. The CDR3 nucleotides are TGTGCCAGCAGCTTTGGACAGGGGGAGAATGAAAAACTGTTTTTT.

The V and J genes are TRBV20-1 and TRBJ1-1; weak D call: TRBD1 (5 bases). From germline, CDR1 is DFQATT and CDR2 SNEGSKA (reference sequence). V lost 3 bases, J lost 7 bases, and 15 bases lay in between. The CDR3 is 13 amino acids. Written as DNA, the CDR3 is TGCAGTGCTAGTTTGGGGGGTCGCCTTGAAGCTTTCTTT. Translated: CSASLGGRLEAFF.

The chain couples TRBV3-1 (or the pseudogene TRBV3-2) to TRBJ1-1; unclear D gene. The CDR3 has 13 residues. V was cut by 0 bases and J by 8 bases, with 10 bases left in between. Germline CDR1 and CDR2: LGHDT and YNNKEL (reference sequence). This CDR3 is CASSQDYGLEAFF. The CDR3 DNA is TGTGCCAGCAGCCAAGATTATGGACTGGAAGCTTTCTTT.

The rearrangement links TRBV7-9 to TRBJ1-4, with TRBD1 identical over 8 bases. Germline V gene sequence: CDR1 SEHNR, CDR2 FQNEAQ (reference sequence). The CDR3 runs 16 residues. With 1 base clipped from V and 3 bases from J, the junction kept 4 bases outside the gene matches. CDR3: CASSLDRGNSNEKLFF. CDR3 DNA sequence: TGTGCCAGCAGCTTAGACAGGGGGAATTCTAATGAAAAACTGTTTTTT.

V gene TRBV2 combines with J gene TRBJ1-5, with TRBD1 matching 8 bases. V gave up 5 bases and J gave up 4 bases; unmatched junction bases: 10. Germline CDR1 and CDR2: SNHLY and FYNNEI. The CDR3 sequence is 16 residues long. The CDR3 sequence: CASSWRSGGGNQPQHF. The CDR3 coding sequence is TGTGCCAGCAGTTGGAGGTCAGGGGGCGGTAATCAGCCCCAGCATTTT. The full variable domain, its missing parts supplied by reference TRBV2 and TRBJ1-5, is EPEVTQTPSHQVTQMGQEVILRCVPISNHLYFYWYRQILGQKVEFLVSFYNNEISEKSEIFDDQFSVERPDGSNFTLKIRSTKLEDSAMYFCASSWRSGGGNQPQHFGDGTRLSIL.

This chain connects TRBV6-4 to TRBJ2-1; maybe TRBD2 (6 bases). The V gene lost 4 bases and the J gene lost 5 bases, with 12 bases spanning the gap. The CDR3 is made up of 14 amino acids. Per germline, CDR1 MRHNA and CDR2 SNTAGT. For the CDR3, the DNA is TGTGCCAGCAGTGCGGGGGACTTACACAATGAGCAGTTCTTC. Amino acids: CASSAGDLHNEQFF.

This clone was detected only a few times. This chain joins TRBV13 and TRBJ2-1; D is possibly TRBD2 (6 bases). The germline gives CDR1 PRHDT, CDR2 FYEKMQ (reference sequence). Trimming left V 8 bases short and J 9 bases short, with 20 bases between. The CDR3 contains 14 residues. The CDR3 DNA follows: TGTGCCAGCTCTCTAGACGGGAGAATGACTGAGCAGTTCTTC. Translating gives CASSLDGRMTEQFF.